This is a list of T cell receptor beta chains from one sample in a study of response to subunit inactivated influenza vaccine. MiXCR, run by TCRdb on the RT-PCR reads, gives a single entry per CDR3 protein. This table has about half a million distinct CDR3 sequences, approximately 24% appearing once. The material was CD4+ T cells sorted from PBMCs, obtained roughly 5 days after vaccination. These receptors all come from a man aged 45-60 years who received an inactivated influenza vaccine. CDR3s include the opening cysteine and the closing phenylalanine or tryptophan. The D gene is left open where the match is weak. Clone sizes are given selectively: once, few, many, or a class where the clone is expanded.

CDR3 protein: CSARDPGTGNTIYF; CDR3 DNA: TGCAGTGCTAGAGATCCGGGGACTGGAAACACCATATATTTT; clone size: -; D gene: -; J gene: TRBJ1-3; V gene: TRBV20-1
CDR3 protein: CASSSLGDRGYEQYF; CDR3 DNA: TGTGCCAGCAGCTCCCTTGGAGACAGGGGGTACGAGCAGTACTTC; clone size: few; D gene: TRBD1; J gene: TRBJ2-7; V gene: TRBV7-2
CDR3 protein: CSASISRQGPTYEQYF; CDR3 DNA: TGCAGTGCTAGTATTTCCCGACAGGGTCCCACCTACGAGCAGTACTTC; clone size: -; D gene: TRBD1; J gene: TRBJ2-7; V gene: TRBV20-1
CDR3 protein: CSARLKENTGELFF; CDR3 DNA: TGCAGTGCTAGGCTTAAGGAGAACACCGGGGAGCTGTTTTTT; clone size: few; D gene: -; J gene: TRBJ2-2; V gene: TRBV20-1
CDR3 protein: CASSVDGAANTEAFF; CDR3 DNA: TGTGCCAGCAGCGTAGACGGCGCGGCGAACACTGAAGCTTTCTTT; clone size: -; D gene: -; J gene: TRBJ1-1; V gene: TRBV9
CDR3 protein: CSANRIYYEQYF; CDR3 DNA: TGCAGCGCCAACAGGATCTACTACGAGCAGTACTTC; clone size: -; D gene: -; J gene: TRBJ2-7; V gene: TRBV20-1
CDR3 protein: CASSFSRGYRDTQYF; CDR3 DNA: TGTGCCAGCAGTTTCTCCAGGGGGTACCGGGATACGCAGTATTTT; clone size: -; D gene: TRBD1; J gene: TRBJ2-3; V gene: TRBV12-3/TRBV12-4
CDR3 protein: CASRGRDRRYEQYF; CDR3 DNA: TGTGCCAGCAGGGGAAGGGACAGGCGCTACGAGCAGTACTTC; clone size: -; D gene: TRBD1; J gene: TRBJ2-7; V gene: TRBV28
CDR3 protein: CASSPQRDYGYTF; CDR3 DNA: TGTGCCAGCTCACCTCAACGGGACTATGGCTACACCTTC; clone size: few; D gene: -; J gene: TRBJ1-2; V gene: TRBV18
CDR3 protein: CSARQGQGRDPLHF; CDR3 DNA: TGCAGTGCTAGGCAAGGACAGGGGAGGGACCCCCTCCACTTT; clone size: few; D gene: TRBD1; J gene: TRBJ1-6; V gene: TRBV20-1
CDR3 protein: CASSYPGTGEAFF; CDR3 DNA: TGTGCCAGCAGTTATCCCGGGACAGGAGAAGCTTTCTTT; clone size: -; D gene: TRBD1; J gene: TRBJ1-1; V gene: TRBV6-5
CDR3 protein: CASRTRGGNTEAFF; CDR3 DNA: TGTGCCAGCAGGACCAGGGGAGGGAACACTGAAGCTTTCTTT; clone size: -; D gene: -; J gene: TRBJ1-1; V gene: TRBV12-3/TRBV12-4
CDR3 protein: CASRGLAGGSEQFF; CDR3 DNA: TGTGCCAGCAGGGGACTAGCGGGAGGTAGTGAGCAGTTCTTC; clone size: many; D gene: TRBD2; J gene: TRBJ2-1; V gene: TRBV27
CDR3 protein: CSARHRDSRTQYF; CDR3 DNA: TGCAGTGCTAGACACCGGGACAGCCGGACCCAGTACTTC; clone size: few; D gene: TRBD1; J gene: TRBJ2-5; V gene: TRBV20-1
CDR3 protein: CASSLEAAAKNIQYF; CDR3 DNA: TGTGCCAGCAGCTTAGAGGCAGCAGCCAAAAACATTCAGTACTTC; clone size: few; D gene: -; J gene: TRBJ2-4; V gene: TRBV11-2
CDR3 protein: CASSEARTGTYEQYF; CDR3 DNA: TGTGCCAGCAGTGAAGCACGGACAGGGACCTACGAGCAGTACTTC; clone size: few; D gene: TRBD1; J gene: TRBJ2-7; V gene: TRBV2
CDR3 protein: CATSDPGQANTGELFF; CDR3 DNA: TGTGCCACCAGTGATCCCGGGCAGGCGAACACCGGGGAGCTGTTTTTT; clone size: -; D gene: -; J gene: TRBJ2-2; V gene: TRBV24-1
CDR3 protein: CASSQVPQGGNEQFF; CDR3 DNA: TGTGCCAGCAGCCAAGTTCCTCAGGGCGGGAATGAGCAGTTCTTC; clone size: few; D gene: -; J gene: TRBJ2-1; V gene: TRBV3-1
CDR3 protein: CASSLDPTVGEKLFF; CDR3 DNA: TGTGCCAGCAGCTTAGACCCGACGGTGGGGGAAAAACTGTTTTTT; clone size: few; D gene: -; J gene: TRBJ1-4; V gene: TRBV7-9
CDR3 protein: CSVDRSYSNQPQHF; CDR3 DNA: TGCAGTGTGGACAGGTCGTATAGCAATCAGCCCCAGCATTTT; clone size: -; D gene: TRBD1; J gene: TRBJ1-5; V gene: TRBV20-1
CDR3 protein: CSARDPHDNEQFF; CDR3 DNA: TGCAGTGCTAGAGATCCACATGACAATGAGCAGTTCTTC; clone size: -; D gene: -; J gene: TRBJ2-1; V gene: TRBV20-1
CDR3 protein: CAISESAGRDSNQPQHF; CDR3 DNA: TGTGCCATCAGTGAGTCAGCGGGGAGAGATAGCAATCAGCCCCAGCATTTT; clone size: -; D gene: -; J gene: TRBJ1-5; V gene: TRBV10-3
CDR3 protein: CSARDFSPGLASRYNEQFF; CDR3 DNA: TGCAGTGCTAGAGATTTTTCGCCGGGACTAGCGTCTCGGTACAATGAGCAGTTCTTC; clone size: few; D gene: TRBD2; J gene: TRBJ2-1; V gene: TRBV20-1
CDR3 protein: CASSYGGDDPYNEQFF; CDR3 DNA: TGTGCCAGCAGTTACGGAGGGGATGACCCCTACAATGAGCAGTTCTTC; clone size: -; D gene: -; J gene: TRBJ2-1; V gene: TRBV6-8
CDR3 protein: CASSFHRVDEQFF; CDR3 DNA: TGCGCCAGCAGCTTTCACAGGGTCGATGAGCAGTTCTTC; clone size: many; D gene: -; J gene: TRBJ2-1; V gene: TRBV5-1
CDR3 protein: CASRRTLAESYNEQFF; CDR3 DNA: TGTGCCAGCAGAAGAACACTAGCGGAGTCCTACAATGAGCAGTTCTTC; clone size: -; D gene: TRBD2; J gene: TRBJ2-1; V gene: TRBV7-2
CDR3 protein: CASSVGAGPPTDTQYF; CDR3 DNA: TGTGCCAGCAGCGTAGGAGCGGGTCCCCCCACAGATACGCAGTATTTT; clone size: -; D gene: -; J gene: TRBJ2-3; V gene: TRBV9
CDR3 protein: CASSPRGRGTEAFF; CDR3 DNA: TGTGCCAGCAGCCCTAGGGGCAGGGGCACTGAAGCTTTCTTT; clone size: -; D gene: -; J gene: TRBJ1-1; V gene: TRBV7-6
CDR3 protein: CASSPLSGQSSYEQYF; CDR3 DNA: TGTGCCAGCAGCCCGTTATCGGGACAGAGCTCCTACGAGCAGTACTTC; clone size: few; D gene: TRBD1; J gene: TRBJ2-7; V gene: TRBV4-2
CDR3 protein: CASSEAYNQPQHF; CDR3 DNA: TGTGCCAGCAGTGAAGCTTATAATCAGCCCCAGCATTTT; clone size: few; D gene: -; J gene: TRBJ1-5; V gene: TRBV6-1
CDR3 protein: CSGDRAYEQYF; CDR3 DNA: TGCAGTGGGGACAGGGCCTACGAGCAGTACTTC; clone size: -; D gene: TRBD1; J gene: TRBJ2-7; V gene: TRBV20-1
CDR3 protein: CASSLLSGTTYEQYF; CDR3 DNA: TGTGCCAGCAGCTTATTGTCCGGGACTACGTACGAGCAGTACTTC; clone size: -; D gene: TRBD2; J gene: TRBJ2-7; V gene: TRBV7-9
CDR3 protein: CAISEDPGTGAEQYF; CDR3 DNA: TGTGCCATCAGTGAAGATCCCGGGACAGGGGCCGAGCAGTACTTC; clone size: -; D gene: TRBD1; J gene: TRBJ2-7; V gene: TRBV10-3
CDR3 protein: CAIRDNSGNTIYF; CDR3 DNA: TGTGCCATCAGGGACAACTCTGGAAACACCATATATTTT; clone size: few; D gene: -; J gene: TRBJ1-3; V gene: TRBV10-3
CDR3 protein: CASKVSGLGTGELFF; CDR3 DNA: TGTGCCAGCAAGGTCAGCGGGTTAGGCACCGGGGAGCTGTTTTTT; clone size: -; D gene: -; J gene: TRBJ2-2; V gene: TRBV6-1
CDR3 protein: CASSLAGGDFDTQYF; CDR3 DNA: TGTGCTAGCAGCTTAGCAGGAGGTGATTTCGATACGCAGTATTTT; clone size: many; D gene: -; J gene: TRBJ2-3; V gene: TRBV7-7
CDR3 protein: CSAPGGTLRSSYEQYF; CDR3 DNA: TGCAGTGCGCCCGGTGGTACCCTAAGGAGCTCCTACGAGCAGTACTTC; clone size: -; D gene: -; J gene: TRBJ2-7; V gene: TRBV20-1
CDR3 protein: CASSFGLAGEQYF; CDR3 DNA: TGTGCCAGCAGCTTTGGACTAGCGGGCGAGCAGTACTTC; clone size: many; D gene: TRBD2; J gene: TRBJ2-7; V gene: TRBV11-2
CDR3 protein: CASSRSDRDYGYTF; CDR3 DNA: TGTGCCAGCAGCCGAAGCGACAGGGACTATGGCTACACCTTC; clone size: -; D gene: TRBD1; J gene: TRBJ1-2; V gene: TRBV7-9
CDR3 protein: CASGLTGGDTEAFF; CDR3 DNA: TGTGCCAGCGGGCTGACAGGGGGCGACACTGAAGCTTTCTTT; clone size: few; D gene: TRBD1; J gene: TRBJ1-1; V gene: TRBV6-1
CDR3 protein: CASSLATGGWMNTEAFF; CDR3 DNA: TGTGCCAGCAGCTTAGCTACGGGGGGGTGGATGAACACTGAAGCTTTCTTT; clone size: many; D gene: -; J gene: TRBJ1-1; V gene: TRBV7-2
CDR3 protein: CAINAQGGNTEAFF; CDR3 DNA: TGTGCCATCAACGCACAGGGGGGGAACACTGAAGCTTTCTTT; clone size: -; D gene: TRBD1; J gene: TRBJ1-1; V gene: TRBV10-3
CDR3 protein: CATSEQGVNTDTQYF; CDR3 DNA: TGTGCCACCAGTGAACAGGGGGTCAACACAGATACGCAGTATTTT; clone size: -; D gene: TRBD1; J gene: TRBJ2-3; V gene: TRBV24-1
CDR3 protein: CASSQDRGVTEAFF; CDR3 DNA: TGCGCCAGCAGCCAGGACAGGGGGGTCACTGAAGCTTTCTTT; clone size: few; D gene: TRBD1; J gene: TRBJ1-1; V gene: TRBV4-3
CDR3 protein: CASSRVGGLLTTDTQYF; CDR3 DNA: TGTGCCAGCAGCCGAGTTGGGGGCCTACTCACCACAGATACGCAGTATTTT; clone size: few; D gene: -; J gene: TRBJ2-3; V gene: TRBV4-2
CDR3 protein: CASSADPGQDTYEQYF; CDR3 DNA: TGTGCCAGTAGTGCGGATCCGGGACAGGACACCTACGAGCAGTACTTC; clone size: few; D gene: TRBD1; J gene: TRBJ2-7; V gene: TRBV19
CDR3 protein: CAIRGTSTTGELFF; CDR3 DNA: TGTGCCATCAGGGGGACTAGTACCACCGGGGAGCTGTTTTTT; clone size: -; D gene: TRBD2; J gene: TRBJ2-2; V gene: TRBV10-3
CDR3 protein: CASSYFGTLSSGANVLTF; CDR3 DNA: TGTGCCAGCAGTTATTTCGGGACTCTTAGCTCTGGGGCCAACGTCCTGACTTTC; clone size: few; D gene: -; J gene: TRBJ2-6; V gene: TRBV6-5